The 23 T cell receptor beta chains below were found in one sample sequenced in a study of control samples from healthy donors and cancer patients. Here immunoSEQ multiplex PCR was the method, and the copy in TCRdb shows in-frame clones only, minus some. The table records about 160,000 clones, about 90% of them present only once. The sequenced sample was blood. These receptors were collected from a woman aged 25-40 years in good health.

This clone was seen once. This rearrangement joins TRBV5-6 to TRBJ2-3; 7 bases align to TRBD2. After removal of 4 bases from V and 4 bases from J, the junction contained 15 bases not matched to a gene. Germline lookup yields CDR1 SGHDT and CDR2 YYEEEE. The CDR3 is made up of 17 amino acids. The CDR3 DNA sequence: TGTGCCAGCAGCCCGGACGGATCGGGAGGTAGGGCAGATACGCAGTATTTT. Translation: CASSPDGSGGRADTQYF.

The chain couples TRBV5-4 to TRBJ2-1; D uncertain. Germline V gene data show CDR1 as SGHNT and CDR2 as YYREEE (reference sequence). The ends were cut back, 2 bases at V and 8 bases at J, with 8 bases in the middle. This CDR3 region has 12 residues. The chain's CDR3 is CASSLGWDEQFF. In DNA form, the CDR3 reads TGTGCCAGCAGCTTAGGCTGGGATGAGCAGTTCTTC.

The chain joins TRBV14 to TRBJ2-7; D gene unclear. This CDR3 comprises 14 residues. The germline V and J ends were trimmed by 2 bases and 0 bases, with 8 bases remaining between them. Germline CDR1 is SGHDN and CDR2 is FVKESK. The CDR3 DNA reads as TGTGCCAGCAGCCAACGGTTCCCCTCCTACGAGCAGTACTTC. The encoded protein is CASSQRFPSYEQYF.

The J gene is TRBJ2-1, the V gene TRBV6-6, with 8 bases identical to TRBD2. The CDR3 runs to 16 residues. Germline V gene data show CDR1 as MNHNY and CDR2 as SVGAGI (reference sequence). The V gene end was trimmed by 5 bases and the J gene end by 0 bases; junction bases not matched to a gene: 6. The CDR3 region is CASSRLLAVSYNEQFF. The CDR3 bases are TGTGCCAGCAGTCGACTACTAGCGGTCTCCTACAATGAGCAGTTCTTC.

This clone was found once. The V call is TRBV6-2 or TRBV6-3, the J call TRBJ2-3; D is ambiguous. Germline V gene sequence: CDR1 MNHEY, CDR2 SVGEGT. Between the trimmed V and J ends, which lost 0 bases and 4 bases, there was a span of 2 bases. CDR3 length: 12 amino acids. CDR3 nucleotides: TGTGCCAGCAGTTACTCTCCAGATACGCAGTATTTT. Residues: CASSYSPDTQYF.

The CDR3, as DNA: TGTGCCAGCAGCGACCCGGGACTAGGGAGGGAGACCCAGTACTTC. Translated: CASSDPGLGRETQYF. The chain couples TRBV9 to TRBJ2-5; 8 bases agree with TRBD2. This CDR3 has 15 residues. V dropped 3 bases and J dropped 5; count of bases not matched to a gene: 9. Per germline, CDR1 SGDLS and CDR2 YYNGEE.

The rearrangement links TRBV11-2 to TRBJ2-3; D is undetermined. Trimming took off 2 bases at V and 2 bases at J, with 11 bases between the two ends. The CDR3 runs 15 residues. Looked up from germline, CDR1 is SGHAT and CDR2 is FQNNGV. Here the CDR3 reads CASSLFWSNTDTQYF. CDR3 sequence (DNA): TGTGCCAGCAGCTTATTCTGGTCAAACACAGATACGCAGTATTTT.

This rearrangement joins TRBV9 to TRBJ2-1; 11 bases fit TRBD2. The V and J ends lost 0 bases and 0 bases, in that order; junction bases with no gene match: 2. Germline V gene lookup returns CDR1 SGDLS and CDR2 YYNGEE. This CDR3 spans 17 amino acids. The CDR3 reads CASSVVGLAGSYNEQFF. The DNA for the CDR3 is TGTGCCAGCAGCGTAGTAGGACTAGCGGGCTCCTACAATGAGCAGTTCTTC.

The CDR3 bases are TGCAGCGTTGAGTTAGCGGAGCTTCATTACGAGCAGTACTTC. It specifies CSVELAELHYEQYF. The rearrangement uses TRBV29-1 and TRBJ2-7, with D maybe TRBD2 (6 bases). Germline CDR1 is SQVTM and CDR2 is ANQGSEA. V lost 3 bases and J 4 bases, leaving 16 bases between the germline ends. There are 14 residues in the CDR3.

The chain has TRBV5-1 and TRBJ1-6; unclear D gene. V was shortened by 1 base and J by 9 bases, with 8 bases between the two germline ends. The CDR3 contains 13 residues. Germline V gene lookup returns CDR1 SGHRS and CDR2 YFSETQ. The CDR3 DNA reads as TGCGCCAGCAGCTTGTATGCGGGTTCACCCCTCCACTTT. It is translated as CASSLYAGSPLHF. Filled out from reference TRBV5-1 and TRBJ1-6, the complete variable domain reads KAGVTQTPRYLIKTRGQQVTLSCSPISGHRSVSWYQQTPGQGLQFLFEYFSETQRNKGNFPGRFSGRQFSNSRSEMNVSTLELGDSALYLCASSLYAGSPLHFGNGTRLTVT.

This chain links TRBV7-2 with TRBJ2-6; no definite D call. V lost 1 base and J lost 1, with 14 bases in between. The CDR3 is 18 residues long. The germline V gene has CDR1 SGHTA and CDR2 FQGNSA. CDR3 protein: CASSLGAGAMSGANVLTF. DNA of the CDR3: TGTGCCAGCAGCTTAGGAGCAGGCGCGATGTCTGGGGCCAACGTCCTGACTTTC. Full variable domain (outside the CDR3, taken from reference TRBV7-2 and TRBJ2-6): GAGVSQSPSNKVTEKGKDVELRCDPISGHTALYWYRQSLGQGLEFLIYFQGNSAPDKSGLPSDRFSAERTGGSVSTLTIQRTQQEDSAVYLCASSLGAGAMSGANVLTFGAGSRLTVL.

The J gene is TRBJ2-7, the V gene TRBV7-9; D unresolved. The V gene's germline CDR1 is SEHNR and CDR2 FQNEAQ (reference sequence). V lost 5 bases to trimming and J lost 1 base, with 9 bases between them. The CDR3 is 13 residues long. Here the CDR3 DNA reads TGTGCCAGCAGCCCTACAAGTTCCTACGAGCAGTACTTC. This translates into CASSPTSSYEQYF. The full variable domain, in which reference TRBV7-9 and TRBJ2-7 provide the parts outside the CDR3, is DTGVSQNPRHKITKRGQNVTFRCDPISEHNRLYWYRQTLGQGPEFLTYFQNEAQLEKSRLLSDRFSAERPKGSFSTLEIQRTEQGDSAMYLCASSPTSSYEQYFGPGTRLTVT.

The chain carries TRBV7-2 and TRBJ2-7; D perhaps matches TRBD1 (6 bases). The germline V and J ends were trimmed by 1 base and 0 bases, with 7 bases remaining between them. CDR1 and CDR2 from the germline V gene are SGHTA and FQGNSA. The CDR3 spans 14 residues. Here the CDR3 reads CASSLDRVSYEQYF. CDR3 nucleotides: TGTGCCAGCAGCTTAGACAGGGTCTCCTACGAGCAGTACTTC.

This clone was recorded once. CDR3 loop: CASSLDSASIHEQYF. CDR3 DNA: TGTGCCAGCAGCCTAGACTCGGCTAGTATCCACGAGCAGTACTTC. The chain couples TRBV3-1 (or the pseudogene TRBV3-2) to TRBJ2-7; D ambiguous. The V end was cut by 4 bases, the J end by 5 bases, with 18 bases between. The germline gives CDR1 LGHDT, CDR2 YNNKEL (reference sequence). The CDR3 has 15 residues.

The rearrangement links TRBV12-3 or TRBV12-4 to TRBJ1-6, with TRBD1 matching 8 bases. CDR3 length: 13 residues. Trimming at V came to 5 bases and at J to 7 bases, leaving 1 base not matched to a gene. As DNA, the CDR3 is TGTGCCAGCAGTAGACAGGGGAATTCACCCCTCCACTTT. Encoded protein: CASSRQGNSPLHF.

As DNA, the CDR3 is TGTGCCAGCAGCCCAGGGACTAGCGGGACCTACGAGCAGTACTTC. It codes for CASSPGTSGTYEQYF. The V and J genes are TRBV11-3 and TRBJ2-7; 13 nucleotides align to TRBD2. The germline CDR1 and CDR2 sequences are SGHNT and YENEEA. This CDR3 contains 15 residues. The trim removed 5 bases at V and 2 bases at J, leaving 3 bases unmatched.

The chain combines TRBV29-1 with TRBJ2-3, with a tentative D call TRBD1 (5 bases). The CDR3 consists of 14 residues. CDR1 is SQVTM, CDR2 ANQGSEA, per germline. Trimming left V 4 bases short and J 0 bases short, with 11 bases between. CDR3 region: CSVGGVTSTDTQYF. Written as DNA, the CDR3 is TGCAGCGTTGGGGGCGTCACTAGCACAGATACGCAGTATTTT.

This clone was seen a single time. This chain links TRBV9 with TRBJ1-3, with no clear D. The germline V gene encodes CDR1 SGDLS and CDR2 YYNGEE. V was shortened by 4 bases and J by 0 bases, with 11 bases between the two germline ends. This CDR3 contains 15 residues. The CDR3 spells CASSPDGSSGNTIYF. For the CDR3, the DNA is TGTGCCAGCAGCCCAGACGGAAGCTCTGGAAACACCATATATTTT.

The J gene is TRBJ1-3, the V gene TRBV28; tentatively, D is TRBD1 (5 bases). Per the germline V gene, CDR1 is MDHEN and CDR2 is SYDVKM. V was pared by 4 bases and J by 0 bases, with 10 bases between. CDR3 size: 15 residues. CDR3 DNA sequence: TGTGCCAGCAGTTACAGGCAAATCTCTGGAAACACCATATATTTT. Its translation: CASSYRQISGNTIYF.

This chain links TRBV3-1 (or the pseudogene TRBV3-2) with TRBJ2-3; D may be TRBD2 (6 bases). Between the trimmed V and J ends, which lost 3 bases and 0 bases, there was a span of 16 bases. The CDR3 contains 17 residues. CDR1 is LGHDT and CDR2 is YNNKEL in the germline V gene (reference sequence). Here the CDR3 reads CASSQATGLDSTDTQYF. CDR3 nucleotide sequence: TGTGCCAGCAGCCAGGCGACGGGACTGGATAGCACAGATACGCAGTATTTT.

The J gene is TRBJ2-2, the V gene TRBV4-1; 10 nucleotides align to TRBD2. This CDR3 has 15 amino acids. The trim removed 2 bases at V and 5 bases at J, leaving 2 bases unmatched. Germline V gives CDR1 MGHRA, CDR2 YSYEKL. The CDR3: CASSQLAGATGELFF. Written as DNA, the CDR3 is TGCGCCAGCAGCCAACTAGCGGGAGCGACCGGGGAGCTGTTTTTT.

V usage is TRBV24-1 and J usage is TRBJ2-3, with 9 bases that match TRBD2. The V gene end was trimmed by 1 base and the J gene end by 6 bases; junction bases not matched to a gene: 4. CDR1 is KGHDR, CDR2 SFDVKD, per germline. The CDR3 is 15 residues long. The CDR3 spells CATSDFAGGRDTQYF. The DNA of the CDR3 is TGTGCCACCAGTGATTTTGCGGGAGGGCGCGATACGCAGTATTTT.

The chain combines TRBV28 with TRBJ1-1, with TRBD1 matching over 7 bases. After removal of 6 bases from V and 5 bases from J, the junction contained 9 bases not matched to a gene. The germline gives CDR1 MDHEN, CDR2 SYDVKM. This CDR3 is 14 amino acids long. In nucleotides, the CDR3 is TGTGCCAGCAGGCGTAGACAGGGTATGACTGAAGCTTTCTTT. It is translated as CASRRRQGMTEAFF.